This T cell receptor beta chain emerged from a study of CD8+ T cells in alopecia areata. RNA was extracted and reverse transcribed into cDNA as the sequencing template. Profiled with immunoSEQ multiplex PCR; TCRdb holds only in-frame clones, not every one. The table records some 170,000 clones, roughly 60% of them present only once. The V gene's germline CDR1 is SEHNR and CDR2 FQNEAQ (reference sequence). V was shortened by 5 bases and J by 3 bases, with 14 bases between the two germline ends. CDR3 length: 14 residues. This clone was counted a few times. The V gene is TRBV7-9, the J gene TRBJ2-7, with a weak D call TRBD2 (6 bases). The sequence was obtained from a human donor with alopecia areata. Specimen: CD4+ T cells sorted from blood, collected at week 0. This chain's CDR3 is CASSTSGPGYEQYF. CDR3 DNA: TGTGCCAGCAGCACCAGCGGGCCAGGCTACGAGCAGTACTTC.